This record covers a single T cell receptor (beta chain). The antigen is unknown. This sample is part of a study of cytomegalovirus exposure and HLA in healthy donors. Whole-study findings and limits: Cytomegalovirus-associated TCR beta chains were listed, numbering 150 to 200. The availability of immune exposure information extended only to CMV serostatus. Later, TCR association rates were found to vary by HLA locus, highest for DRB1 and lowest for HLA-C.

PCR primers comprised 60 Vbeta and 13 Jbeta primers. Generated by immunoSEQ multiplex PCR, the TCRdb table keeps only in-frame clones and is missing some. The table lists some 120,000 clones, approximately 80% of them singletons. V was trimmed by 10 bases and J by 0 bases, leaving 16 bases between them. Germline V lookup: CDR1 MNHEY, CDR2 SVGAGI. The CDR3 totals 15 residues. Sample: PBMCs. This sequence was found in a male donor in good health and CMV-seronegative. The chain recombines TRBV6-5 with TRBJ1-3, with D uncertain. The CDR3 coding sequence is TGTGCCACCCGGAGAGATGGTTACTCTGGAAACACCATATATTTT. Its protein product is CATRRDGYSGNTIYF.